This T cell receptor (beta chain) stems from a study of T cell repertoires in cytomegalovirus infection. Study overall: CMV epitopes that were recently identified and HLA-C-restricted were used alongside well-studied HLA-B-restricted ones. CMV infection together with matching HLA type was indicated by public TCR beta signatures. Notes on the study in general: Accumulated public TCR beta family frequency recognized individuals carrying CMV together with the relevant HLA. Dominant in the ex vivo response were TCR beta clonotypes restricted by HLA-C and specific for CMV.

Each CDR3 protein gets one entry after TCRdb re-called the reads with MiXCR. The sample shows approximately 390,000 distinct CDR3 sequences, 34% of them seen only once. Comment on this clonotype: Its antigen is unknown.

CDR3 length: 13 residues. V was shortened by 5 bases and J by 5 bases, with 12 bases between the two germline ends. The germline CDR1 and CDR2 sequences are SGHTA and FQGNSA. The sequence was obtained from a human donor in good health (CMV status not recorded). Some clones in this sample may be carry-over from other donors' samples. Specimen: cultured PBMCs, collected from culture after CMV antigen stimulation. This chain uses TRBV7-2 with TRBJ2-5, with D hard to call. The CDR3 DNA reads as TGTGCCAGCAGCCCACTCAGTTGGGAGACCCAGTACTTC. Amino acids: CASSPLSWETQYF.